This T cell receptor beta chain was sequenced for a study of T cell repertoires in ileal Crohn's disease. Study context: All patients had surgery for stricturing (around 61%) or penetrating (around 40%) disease.

Assay used: immunoSEQ multiplex PCR; TCRdb lists only in-frame clones, some missing. The sample has around 17,000 clones, about 60% seen once; the top ten hold around 6.1%. CDR3 size: 13 residues. The V gene's germline CDR1 is MNHNY and CDR2 SVGAGI (reference sequence). Trimming pared 7 bases from V and 0 bases from J, leaving 9 bases between. This clone was seen more than once but under ten times. What it binds is unknown. Overall study findings and caveats: Sorted CD8 T cells held more high-frequency clones than CD4. Endoscopic recurrence occurred in every patient whose clonality exceeded 26.8%.

The sequenced sample consisted of ileal tissue. This TCR derives from an adult with Crohn's disease. The rearrangement uses TRBV6-6 and TRBJ1-1; no firm D call. The CDR3 region is CASTDSLNTEAFF. The CDR3 region has the DNA TGTGCCAGCACGGACTCCTTGAACACTGAAGCTTTCTTT.